Listed below are T cell receptor beta chains from one sample, sequenced in a study of OX40 agonist ivuxolimab in advanced cancers. Method: immunoSEQ multiplex PCR; TCRdb's copy keeps in-frame clones and lacks some. The sample shows approximately 38,000 clones, around 92% of them seen only once. The source was CD4+ or CD8+ T cells sorted from blood, collected in a trial of the OX40 agonist ivuxolimab. The receptor source for this set is an adult with an advanced solid tumor such as melanoma, head and neck, liver or kidney cancer. The CDR3 runs from the conserved cysteine through the conserved F or W. The D gene is left open where the match is weak. The size of a clone is reported for some rows only, either as once, few or many, or as a class for expanded clones.

14	TRBV5-5	.	.	TRBJ1-1	TGTGCCAGCACTCAAGTCCCCCAGAACACTGAAGCTTTCTTT	CASTQVPQNTEAFF
14	TRBV7-6	.	.	TRBJ2-5	TGTGCCAGCAGCTCCTCGCGATTCATGGAGACCCAGTACTTC	CASSSSRFMETQYF
14	TRBV9	.	.	TRBJ2-5	TGTGCCAGCAGCAACCTGGGGGGGGCAGAGACCCAGTACTTC	CASSNLGGAETQYF
15	TRBV4-3	.	.	TRBJ1-5	TGCGCCAGCAGCCCCTGTTGGGGATGCAATCAGCCCCAGCATTTT	CASSPCWGCNQPQHF
19	TRBV29-1	.	TRBD2	TRBJ2-4	TGCAGCGTTGAAGTAGGGGAGGGAGGTGCGTTTCGAGCCAAAAACATTCAGTACTTC	CSVEVGEGGAFRAKNIQYF
15	TRBV28	.	.	TRBJ2-7	TGTGCCAGCAGTTTTGAAGGCAACCCGGGCTACGAGCAGTACTTC	CASSFEGNPGYEQYF
13	TRBV6-5	.	.	TRBJ2-1	TGTGCCAGCAGTTACTCGGAGGGACGTGAGCAGTTCTTC	CASSYSEGREQFF
11	TRBV7-4	few	.	TRBJ1-2	TGTGCCAGCAGCTTCAGGGACGGCTACACCTTC	CASSFRDGYTF
16	TRBV7-9	once	.	TRBJ1-3	TGTGCCAGCAGCCCAACACCGACAGACTCTGGAAACACCATATATTTT	CASSPTPTDSGNTIYF
17	TRBV6-1	.	TRBD2	TRBJ2-1	TGTGCCAGCAGTGAATACTTCGGGACTAGCGGATACAATGAGCAGTTCTTC	CASSEYFGTSGYNEQFF
15	TRBV9	.	.	TRBJ1-3	TGTGCCAGCAGCGTAGATACGGCCTCTGGAAACACCATATATTTT	CASSVDTASGNTIYF
13	TRBV5-8	.	.	TRBJ1-1	TGTGCCAGCAGCTTGGTTATGAACACTGAAGCTTTCTTT	CASSLVMNTEAFF
15	TRBV9	.	TRBD1	TRBJ1-5	TGTGCCAGCAGCGGACGACAGGGGCCGGGGCAGCCCCAGCATTTT	CASSGRQGPGQPQHF
15	TRBV9	.	TRBD2	TRBJ2-3	TGTGCCAGCAGCGGTACTAGCGCTAGCACAGATACGCAGTATTTT	CASSGTSASTDTQYF
14	TRBV6-1	.	.	TRBJ2-2	TGTGCCAGCAGTGAGGAGGCTTGGGCCGGGGAGCTGTTTTTT	CASSEEAWAGELFF
12	TRBV28	.	.	TRBJ1-3	TGTGCCAGCAGTTTGGGTGGAAACACCATATATTTT	CASSLGGNTIYF
13	TRBV27	.	.	TRBJ2-5	TGTGCCAGCAGCGCGCGGAGGGGGGAGACCCAGTACTTC	CASSARRGETQYF
12	TRBV7-9	.	.	TRBJ1-1	TGTGCCATCCTTGGGACGGGACAAGAAGCTTTCTTT	CAILGTGQEAFF
14	TRBV7-9	once	.	TRBJ2-7	TGTGCCAGCAGCCCCGGACACTCACCCTACGAGCAGTACTTC	CASSPGHSPYEQYF
16	TRBV27	.	.	TRBJ2-7	TGTGCCAGCAGTTTATCGTGGGCGGGGTCCTCCTACGAGCAGTACTTC	CASSLSWAGSSYEQYF
16	TRBV7-3	.	TRBD2	TRBJ2-3	TGTGCCAGCAGCTCGGGGACTAGCGGGAGGGGTGATACGCAGTATTTT	CASSSGTSGRGDTQYF
15	TRBV25-1	.	TRBD2	TRBJ2-1	TGTGCCAGCAGTGAGAGGGCGCTAGCGGGAATTGAGCAGTTCTTC	CASSERALAGIEQFF
15	TRBV4-1	once	.	TRBJ1-1	TGCGCCAGCAGGAGAACATCCGGGACAATCACTGAAGCTTTCTTT	CASRRTSGTITEAFF
16	TRBV7-2	.	TRBD2	TRBJ2-1	TGTGCCAGCAGCCCCCCCCAGCGGGGCCCCCCAGATGAGCAGTTCTTC	CASSPPQRGPPDEQFF
16	TRBV11-3	once	TRBD2	TRBJ2-3	TGTGCCAGCAGCACTACTAGCGGGAGGCACACAGATACGCAGTATTTT	CASSTTSGRHTDTQYF
14	TRBV13	.	.	TRBJ2-7	TGTGCCAGCAGCTTGGTGGCAGGGTACCACGAGCAGTACTTC	CASSLVAGYHEQYF
11	TRBV30	.	.	TRBJ2-2	TGTGCCTGGGAGGGGACCGGGGAGCTGTTTTTT	CAWEGTGELFF
12	TRBV6-1	.	.	TRBJ1-6	TGTGCCAGCAGGGACAGTGGGGTAGCCCTCCACTTT	CASRDSGVALHF
14	TRBV6-4	.	TRBD1	TRBJ1-3	TGTGCCAGCAGCACAGGGGGCCCTGGGAACACCATATATTTT	CASSTGGPGNTIYF
15	TRBV19	.	.	TRBJ2-1	TGTGCCAGTAGTATGTACTTTAGCAACTACAATGAGCAGTTCTTC	CASSMYFSNYNEQFF
16	TRBV9	.	TRBD2	TRBJ2-3	TGTGCCAGCAGCGCGGGACTAGCGGGAGGGGCAGATACGCAGTATTTT	CASSAGLAGGADTQYF
14	TRBV9	.	.	TRBJ2-1	TGTGCCAGCAGCGTAGAAGGGAGCCCCAATGAGCAGTTCTTC	CASSVEGSPNEQFF
13	TRBV19	.	.	TRBJ1-3	TGTGCCAGTAGTACATACAGTGGAAACACCATATATTTT	CASSTYSGNTIYF
12	TRBV30	once	.	TRBJ2-7	TGTGCCTGGATGGGGTCCGGCTACGAGCAGTACTTC	CAWMGSGYEQYF
16	TRBV7-8	.	.	TRBJ1-6	TGTGCCAGCAGCCCCACGAACCCCTCATATAATTCACCCCTCCACTTT	CASSPTNPSYNSPLHF
17	TRBV2	once	TRBD2	TRBJ2-6	TGTGCCAGCAGGGGACTAGCGGGGGACTCTGGGGCCAACGTCCTGACTTTC	CASRGLAGDSGANVLTF
15	TRBV5-6	.	.	TRBJ1-2	TGTGCCAGCAGCCCGTCAGGACGGCCTTTTTGGAGCTACACCTTC	CASSPSGRPFWSYTF
15	TRBV6-1	.	.	TRBJ2-6	TGTGCCAGCAGTGAAGTAAAGTCCGGGGCCAACGTCCTGACTTTC	CASSEVKSGANVLTF
15	TRBV11-2	.	TRBD1	TRBJ1-1	TGTGCCAGCAGCTCATGGGACAGGGTTGGAACTGAAGCTTTCTTT	CASSSWDRVGTEAFF
12	TRBV19	.	.	TRBJ2-2	TGTGCCAGTAGTATTTGGGCCGGGGAGCTGTTTTTT	CASSIWAGELFF
13	TRBV28	.	.	TRBJ2-7	TGTGCCAGCAGGGTCGGCAGCTCCTACGAGCAGTACTTC	CASRVGSSYEQYF
16	TRBV9	.	TRBD2	TRBJ2-1	TGTGCCAGCAGCGCTGGACTAGCGGCCTCCTACAATGAGCAGTTCTTC	CASSAGLAASYNEQFF
16	TRBV7-6	.	TRBD1	TRBJ1-3	TGTGCCAGCAGCTTAGATCCCGACAGGGGCGGAAACACCATATATTTT	CASSLDPDRGGNTIYF
14	TRBV4-1	.	.	TRBJ2-7	TGCGCCAGCAGCCAAGGAGGAGCAAACTACGAGCAGTACTTC	CASSQGGANYEQYF
15	TRBV4-3	once	.	TRBJ2-3	TGCGCCAGCAGCCAAGAATACGATGGACTCTTCACGCAGTATTTT	CASSQEYDGLFTQYF
15	TRBV5-8	.	.	TRBJ2-7	TGTGCCAGCAGCCCCACGACCGGTCCCACCTACGAGCAGTACTTC	CASSPTTGPTYEQYF
16	TRBV7-9	.	TRBD1	TRBJ1-4	TGTGCCAGCAGCTGGGGGGACAGAACCCGCGGGGAAAAACTGTTTTTT	CASSWGDRTRGEKLFF
13	TRBV6-5	.	.	TRBJ2-6	TGTGCCAGCACGGCTCGCGGGGCCAACGTCCTGACTTTC	CASTARGANVLTF
13	TRBV14	.	.	TRBJ2-1	TGTGCCAGCAGCCACCCCGTTGGGAATGAGCAGTTCTTC	CASSHPVGNEQFF
14	TRBV28	.	.	TRBJ1-4	TGTGCCAGCAGGCCGTTTCGGACTAATGAAAAACTGTTTTTT	CASRPFRTNEKLFF
15	TRBV7-6	.	TRBD2	TRBJ2-3	TGTGCCAGCAGCTTACCTAGCGGATTCACAGATACGCAGTATTTT	CASSLPSGFTDTQYF
13	TRBV30	.	.	TRBJ1-2	TGTGCCTGGTCCCAGCCTCCAGGTGGCGGCTACACCTTC	CAWSQPPGGGYTF
14	TRBV19	.	.	TRBJ2-1	TGTGCCAGTAGTATAGGGTACGGCGGAAATGAGCAGTTCTTC	CASSIGYGGNEQFF
16	TRBV5-1	.	.	TRBJ2-2	TGCGCCAGCAGCTTGGCCATGGTTACTAACACCGGGGAGCTGTTTTTT	CASSLAMVTNTGELFF
13	TRBV11-2	.	.	TRBJ2-7	TGTGCCAGCAGCCGGGGGGCGACCTACGAGCAGTACTTC	CASSRGATYEQYF
13	TRBV27	.	TRBD1	TRBJ1-1	TGTGCCAGCGGCTTTACAGGGGAAACTGAAGCTTTCTTT	CASGFTGETEAFF
17	TRBV11-1	once	.	TRBJ2-1	TGTGCCAGCAGCTCTGGGACGGGTAGTAGCTCCTACAATGAGCAGTTCTTC	CASSSGTGSSSYNEQFF
17	TRBV7-6	.	.	TRBJ2-1	TGTGCCAGCAGCACCCGCGGACCCCCCGGGAGCATGGATGAGCAGTTCTTC	CASSTRGPPGSMDEQFF
16	TRBV28	.	TRBD1	TRBJ2-1	TGTGCCAGCCATTATCACGGGACAGGGGGCTACAATGAGCAGTTCTTC	CASHYHGTGGYNEQFF